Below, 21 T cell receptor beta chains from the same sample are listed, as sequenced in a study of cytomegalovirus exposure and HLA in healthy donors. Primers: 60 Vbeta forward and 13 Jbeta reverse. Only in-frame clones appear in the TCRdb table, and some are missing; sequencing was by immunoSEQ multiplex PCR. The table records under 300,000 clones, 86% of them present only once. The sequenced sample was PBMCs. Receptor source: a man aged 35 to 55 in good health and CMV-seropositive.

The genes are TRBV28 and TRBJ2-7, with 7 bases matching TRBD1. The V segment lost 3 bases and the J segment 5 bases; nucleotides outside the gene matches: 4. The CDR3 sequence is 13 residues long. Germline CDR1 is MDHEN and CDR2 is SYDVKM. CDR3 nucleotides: TGTGCCAGCAGTTTCCGGGACAGAGACGAGCAGTACTTC. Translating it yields CASSFRDRDEQYF.

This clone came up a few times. The CDR3 is CASMRKNTEAFF. In nucleotides, the CDR3 is TGTGCCAGCATGCGGAAGAACACTGAAGCTTTCTTT. The V and J genes are TRBV2 and TRBJ1-1, with D unresolved. Germline V lookup: CDR1 SNHLY, CDR2 FYNNEI. The CDR3 loop spans 12 amino acids. Trimming pared 7 bases from V and 1 base from J, leaving 7 bases between. Full variable domain (rest looked up from reference TRBV2 and TRBJ1-1): EPEVTQTPSHQVTQMGQEVILRCVPISNHLYFYWYRQILGQKVEFLVSFYNNEISEKSEIFDDQFSVERPDGSNFTLKIRSTKLEDSAMYFCASMRKNTEAFFGQGTRLTVV.

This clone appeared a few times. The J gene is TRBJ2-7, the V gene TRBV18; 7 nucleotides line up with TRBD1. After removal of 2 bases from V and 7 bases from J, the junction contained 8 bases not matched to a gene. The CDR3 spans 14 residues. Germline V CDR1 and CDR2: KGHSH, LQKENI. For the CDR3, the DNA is TGTGCCAGCTCACCAACGGCAGGGGGAAGAGAGCAGTACTTC. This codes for CASSPTAGGREQYF.

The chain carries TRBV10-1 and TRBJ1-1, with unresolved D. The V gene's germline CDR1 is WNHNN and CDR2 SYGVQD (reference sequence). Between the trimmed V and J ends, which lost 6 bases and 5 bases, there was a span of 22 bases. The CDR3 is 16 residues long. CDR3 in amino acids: CASSPPWERVRTEAFF. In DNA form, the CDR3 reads TGCGCCAGCAGCCCCCCATGGGAGCGCGTTAGGACTGAAGCTTTCTTT.

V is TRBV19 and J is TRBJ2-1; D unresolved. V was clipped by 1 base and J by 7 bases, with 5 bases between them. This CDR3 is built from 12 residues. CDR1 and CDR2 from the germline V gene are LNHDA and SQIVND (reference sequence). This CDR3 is CASSIGGNEQFF. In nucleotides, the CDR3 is TGTGCCAGTAGTATAGGCGGAAATGAGCAGTTCTTC.

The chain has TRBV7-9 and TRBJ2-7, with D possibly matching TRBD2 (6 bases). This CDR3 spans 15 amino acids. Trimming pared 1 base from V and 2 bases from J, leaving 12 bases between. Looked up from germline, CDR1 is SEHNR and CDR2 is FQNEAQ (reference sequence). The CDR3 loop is CASSLDRGGTYEQYF. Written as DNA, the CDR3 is TGTGCCAGCAGCTTAGATCGGGGAGGAACCTACGAGCAGTACTTC.

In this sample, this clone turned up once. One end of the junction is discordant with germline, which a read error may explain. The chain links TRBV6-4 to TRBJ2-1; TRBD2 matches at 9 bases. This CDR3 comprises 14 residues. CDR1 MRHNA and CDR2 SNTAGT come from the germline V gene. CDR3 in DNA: TGTGCCAGCAGTGACTTCCCCCTAGCTAGCGGGAAGCTCTTC. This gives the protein CASSDFPLASGKLF.

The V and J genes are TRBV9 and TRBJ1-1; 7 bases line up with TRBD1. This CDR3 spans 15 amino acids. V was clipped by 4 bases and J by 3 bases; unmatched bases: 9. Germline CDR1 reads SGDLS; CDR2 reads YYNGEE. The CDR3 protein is CASSLSTGLYTEAFF. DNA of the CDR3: TGTGCCAGCAGCCTTTCGACAGGGTTGTACACTGAAGCTTTCTTT.

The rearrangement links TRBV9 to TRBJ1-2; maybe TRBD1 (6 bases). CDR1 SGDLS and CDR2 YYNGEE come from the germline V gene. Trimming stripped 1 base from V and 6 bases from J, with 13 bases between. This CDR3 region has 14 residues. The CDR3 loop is CASSVLTGKNGYTF. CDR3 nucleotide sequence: TGTGCCAGCAGCGTATTAACAGGGAAGAATGGCTACACCTTC.

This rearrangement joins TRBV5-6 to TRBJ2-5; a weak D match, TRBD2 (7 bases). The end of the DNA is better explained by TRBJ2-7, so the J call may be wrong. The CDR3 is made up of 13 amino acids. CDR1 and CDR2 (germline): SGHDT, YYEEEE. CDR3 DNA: TGTGCCAGCAGCTTGGGAGGGGGGGACGAGCAGTACTTC. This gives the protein CASSLGGGDEQYF.

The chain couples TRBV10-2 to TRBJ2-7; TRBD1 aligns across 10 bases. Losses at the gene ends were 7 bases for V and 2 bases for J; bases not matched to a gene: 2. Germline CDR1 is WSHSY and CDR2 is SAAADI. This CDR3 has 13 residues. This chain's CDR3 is CASTGTGAYEQYF. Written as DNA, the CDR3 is TGCGCCAGCACCGGGACAGGGGCCTACGAGCAGTACTTC.

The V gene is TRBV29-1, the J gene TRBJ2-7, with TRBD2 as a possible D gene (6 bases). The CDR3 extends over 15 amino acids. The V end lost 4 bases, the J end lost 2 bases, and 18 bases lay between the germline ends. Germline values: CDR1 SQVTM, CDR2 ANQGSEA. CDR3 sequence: CSVVSVSGLPYEQYF. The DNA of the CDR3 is TGCAGCGTTGTAAGCGTTTCGGGACTCCCCTACGAGCAGTACTTC.

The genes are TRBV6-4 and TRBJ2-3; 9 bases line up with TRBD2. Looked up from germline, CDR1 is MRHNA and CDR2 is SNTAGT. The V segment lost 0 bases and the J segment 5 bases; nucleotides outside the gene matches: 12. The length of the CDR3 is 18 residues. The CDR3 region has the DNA TGTGCCAGCAGTGACTCAGGAATGACTAGCGGTATGATAGATACGCAGTATTTT. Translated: CASSDSGMTSGMIDTQYF.

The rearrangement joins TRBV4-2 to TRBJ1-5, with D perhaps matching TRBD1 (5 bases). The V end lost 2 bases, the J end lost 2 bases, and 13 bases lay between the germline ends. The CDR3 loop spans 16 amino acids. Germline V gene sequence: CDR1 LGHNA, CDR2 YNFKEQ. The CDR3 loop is CASSQPGQAGNQPQHF. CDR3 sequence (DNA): TGTGCCAGCAGCCAACCAGGGCAGGCAGGCAATCAGCCCCAGCATTTT.

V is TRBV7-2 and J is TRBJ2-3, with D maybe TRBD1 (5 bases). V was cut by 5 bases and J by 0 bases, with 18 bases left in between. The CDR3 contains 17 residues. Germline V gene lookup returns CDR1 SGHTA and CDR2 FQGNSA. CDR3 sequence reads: CASSAAFGASSTDTQYF. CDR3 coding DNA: TGTGCCAGCAGCGCCGCCTTTGGGGCCTCTAGCACAGATACGCAGTATTTT.

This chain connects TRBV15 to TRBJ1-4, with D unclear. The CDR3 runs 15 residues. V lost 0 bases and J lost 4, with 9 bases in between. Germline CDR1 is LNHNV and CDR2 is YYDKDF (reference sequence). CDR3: CATSREGGLNEKLFF. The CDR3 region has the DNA TGTGCCACCAGCAGAGAAGGTGGGCTTAATGAAAAACTGTTTTTT.

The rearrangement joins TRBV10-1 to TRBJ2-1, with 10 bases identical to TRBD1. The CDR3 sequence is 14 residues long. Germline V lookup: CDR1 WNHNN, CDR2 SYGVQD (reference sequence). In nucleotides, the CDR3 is TGCGCTACAGCCCGGGACAGGGGCTACAATGAGCAGTTCTTC. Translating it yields CATARDRGYNEQFF.

The CDR3 region has the DNA TGCGCCAGCACCCCCGGGACTAGCGGGACTGACAGCTCCTACGAGCAGTACTTC. Amino acid sequence: CASTPGTSGTDSSYEQYF. The J gene is TRBJ2-7, the V gene TRBV5-1, with 13 bases aligning to TRBD2. The CDR3 loop spans 18 amino acids. The germline CDR1 and CDR2 sequences are SGHRS and YFSETQ. The V segment lost 6 bases and the J segment 0 bases; nucleotides outside the gene matches: 12.

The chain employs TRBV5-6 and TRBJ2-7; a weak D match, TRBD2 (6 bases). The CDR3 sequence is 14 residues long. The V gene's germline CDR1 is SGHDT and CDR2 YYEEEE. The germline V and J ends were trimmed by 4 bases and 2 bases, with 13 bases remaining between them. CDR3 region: CASSAVPGAYEQYF. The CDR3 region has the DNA TGTGCCAGCAGCGCTGTACCGGGAGCCTACGAGCAGTACTTC.

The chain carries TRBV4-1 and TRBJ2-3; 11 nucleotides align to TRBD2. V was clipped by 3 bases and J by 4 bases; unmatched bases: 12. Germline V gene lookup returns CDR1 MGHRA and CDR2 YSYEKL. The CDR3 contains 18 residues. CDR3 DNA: TGCGCCAGCAGCCATCGGCCTAGCGGGAGGCCGGGGGCAGATACGCAGTATTTT. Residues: CASSHRPSGRPGADTQYF.

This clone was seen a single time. The CDR3 is CASSYRTRDRQGYTF. CDR3 DNA sequence: TGTGCCAGCAGTTACAGAACCCGGGACAGGCAAGGGTACACCTTC. This sequence joins TRBV6-5 and TRBJ1-2; 8 bases fit TRBD1. Germline CDR1 reads MNHEY; CDR2 reads SVGAGI. With 2 bases clipped from V and 11 bases from J, the junction kept 13 bases outside the gene matches. CDR3 size: 15 residues.